The 2 T cell receptor beta chains in this list originate from one sample, sequenced in a study of T cell repertoires in cytomegalovirus infection. No antigen is known for these receptors. TCRdb reanalysed the reads using MiXCR and keeps one entry per CDR3 protein. The table has roughly 80,000 distinct CDR3 sequences, approximately 39% seen once. Sequencing used CD8+ T cells from cultured PBMCs, obtained from culture after CMV antigen stimulation. Every receptor here comes from a human donor in good health (CMV status not recorded). Some clones in this sample may be carry-over from other donors' samples.

In this sample, this clonotype turned up many times. The chain is built from TRBV7-6 and TRBJ1-3; D not resolved. With 1 base removed from V and 2 bases from J, the gap between germline ends came to 12 bases. Germline CDR1 and CDR2: SGHVS and FNYEAQ. There are 16 residues in the CDR3. CDR3 residues: CASSLVMAGTGNTIYF. In DNA form, the CDR3 reads TGTGCCAGCAGCTTAGTCATGGCGGGGACTGGAAACACCATATATTTT. The whole variable domain, remainder taken from reference TRBV7-6 and TRBJ1-3, is GAGVSQSPRYKVTKRGQDVALRCDPISGHVSLYWYRQALGQGPEFLTYFNYEAQQDKSGLPNDRFSAERPEGSISTLTIQRTEQRDSAMYRCASSLVMAGTGNTIYFGEGSWLTVV.

The V call is TRBV7-6, the J call TRBJ2-2, with 10 bases fitting TRBD1. The V segment lost 5 bases and the J segment 4 bases; nucleotides outside the gene matches: 4. CDR3 length equals 15 residues. CDR1 is SGHVS, CDR2 FNYEAQ, per germline. CDR3 DNA: TGTGCCAGCAGCGACAGGGGGCGAGGCACCGGGGAGCTGTTTTTT. Protein product: CASSDRGRGTGELFF. The complete variable domain, with remaining parts taken from reference TRBV7-6 and TRBJ2-2, reads GAGVSQSPRYKVTKRGQDVALRCDPISGHVSLYWYRQALGQGPEFLTYFNYEAQQDKSGLPNDRFSAERPEGSISTLTIQRTEQRDSAMYRCASSDRGRGTGELFFGEGSRLTVL.